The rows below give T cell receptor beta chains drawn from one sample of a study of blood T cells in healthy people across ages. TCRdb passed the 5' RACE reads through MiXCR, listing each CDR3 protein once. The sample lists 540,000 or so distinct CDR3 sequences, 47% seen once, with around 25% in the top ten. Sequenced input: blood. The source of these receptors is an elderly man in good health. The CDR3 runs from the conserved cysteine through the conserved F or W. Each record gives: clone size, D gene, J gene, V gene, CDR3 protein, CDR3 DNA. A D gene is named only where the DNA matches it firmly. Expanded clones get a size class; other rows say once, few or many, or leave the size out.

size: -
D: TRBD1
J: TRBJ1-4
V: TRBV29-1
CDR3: CSPPRQGANEKLFF
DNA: TGCAGCCCCCCCCGACAGGGGGCAAATGAAAAACTGTTTTTT

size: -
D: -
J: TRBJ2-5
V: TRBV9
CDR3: CASSPQRGAHQETQYF
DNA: TGTGCCAGCAGCCCCCAACGTGGGGCCCACCAAGAGACCCAGTACTTC

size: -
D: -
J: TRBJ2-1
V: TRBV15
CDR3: CATSRDLARGNEQFF
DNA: TGTGCCACCAGCAGAGATCTGGCCCGAGGGAATGAGCAGTTCTTC

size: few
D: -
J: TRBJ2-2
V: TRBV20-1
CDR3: CSAPAISGIGELFF
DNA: TGCAGTGCTCCCGCCATCTCCGGGATCGGGGAGCTGTTTTTT

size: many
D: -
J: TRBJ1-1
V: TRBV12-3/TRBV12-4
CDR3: CASSLAGNTEAFF
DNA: TGTGCCAGCAGCTTAGCAGGGAACACTGAAGCTTTCTTT

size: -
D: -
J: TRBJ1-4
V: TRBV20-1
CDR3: CSARVHGTRGEKLFF
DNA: TGCAGTGCTAGAGTTCACGGGACACGGGGCGAAAAACTGTTTTTT

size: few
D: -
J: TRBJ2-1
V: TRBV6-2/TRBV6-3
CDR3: CASSYSGERSYNEQFF
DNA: TGTGCCAGCAGTTACTCCGGGGAAAGGTCCTACAATGAGCAGTTCTTC

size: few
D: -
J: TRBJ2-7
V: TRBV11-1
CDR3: CASSSPRTLYEQYF
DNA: TGTGCCAGCAGCTCCCCGAGGACACTGTACGAGCAGTACTTC

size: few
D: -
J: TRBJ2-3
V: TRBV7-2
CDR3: CASSPSSKDTQYF
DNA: TGTGCCAGCAGCCCCAGTTCTAAGGATACGCAGTATTTT

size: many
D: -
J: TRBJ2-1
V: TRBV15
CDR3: CATSRRTGRLDEQFF
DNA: TGTGCCACCAGCAGAAGGACTGGACGGTTAGATGAGCAGTTCTTC

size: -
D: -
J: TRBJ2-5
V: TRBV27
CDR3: CASSLKGGLRETQYF
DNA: TGTGCCAGCAGTTTAAAGGGTGGATTGAGGGAGACCCAGTACTTC

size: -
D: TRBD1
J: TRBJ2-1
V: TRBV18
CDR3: CASSPPGTASYNEQFF
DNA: TGTGCCAGCTCACCACCCGGGACAGCCTCCTACAATGAGCAGTTCTTC

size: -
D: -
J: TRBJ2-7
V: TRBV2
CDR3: CASIRDLSSYEQYF
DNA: TGTGCCAGTATCCGGGACTTGAGCTCCTACGAGCAGTACTTC

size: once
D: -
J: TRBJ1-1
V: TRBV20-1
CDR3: CSPRSHTEAFF
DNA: TGCAGCCCCCGTTCGCACACTGAAGCTTTCTTT

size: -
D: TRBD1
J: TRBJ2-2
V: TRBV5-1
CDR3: CASGPGTEGTEELFF
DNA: TGCGCCAGCGGGCCCGGGACAGAAGGCACCGAGGAGCTGTTTTTT

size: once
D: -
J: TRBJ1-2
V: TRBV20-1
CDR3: CSANLQGGYGHTF
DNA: TGCAGTGCTAACCTACAGGGCGGATATGGCCACACCTTC

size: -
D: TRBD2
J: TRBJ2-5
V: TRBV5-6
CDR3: CASSLGLAGGPTYQETQYF
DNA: TGTGCCAGCAGCTTGGGGCTAGCGGGGGGTCCTACCTACCAAGAGACCCAGTACTTC

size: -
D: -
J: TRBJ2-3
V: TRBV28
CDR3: CASSYRGNTDTQYF
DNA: TGTGCCAGCAGTTACCGCGGGAACACAGATACGCAGTATTTT

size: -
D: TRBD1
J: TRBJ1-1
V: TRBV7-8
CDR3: CASSLNRGNTEAFF
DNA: TGTGCCAGCAGCTTGAACAGGGGTAACACTGAAGCTTTCTTT

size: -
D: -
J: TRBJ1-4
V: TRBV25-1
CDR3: CASGEWGTNEKLFF
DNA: TGTGCCAGCGGGGAATGGGGAACTAATGAAAAACTGTTTTTT

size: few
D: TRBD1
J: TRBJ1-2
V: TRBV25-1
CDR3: CASTTGDRAGGYTF
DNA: TGTGCCAGCACCACCGGCGACAGGGCCGGTGGCTACACCTTC